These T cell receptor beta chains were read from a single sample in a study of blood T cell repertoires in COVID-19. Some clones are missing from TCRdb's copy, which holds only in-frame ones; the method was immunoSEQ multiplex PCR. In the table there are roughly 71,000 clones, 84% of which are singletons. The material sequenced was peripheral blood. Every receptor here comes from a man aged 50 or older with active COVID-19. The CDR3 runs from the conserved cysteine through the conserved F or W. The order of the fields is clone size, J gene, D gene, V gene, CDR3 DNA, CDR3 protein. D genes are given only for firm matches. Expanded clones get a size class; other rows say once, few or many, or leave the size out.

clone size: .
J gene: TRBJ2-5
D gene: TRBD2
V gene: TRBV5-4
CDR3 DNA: TGTGCCAGCAGTTCGCGGGGGAGTAAAGGGGAGACCCAGTACTTC
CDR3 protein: CASSSRGSKGETQYF

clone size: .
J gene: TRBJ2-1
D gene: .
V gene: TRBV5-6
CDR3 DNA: TGTGCCAGCAGCCCGATTCAATCGGGATCCTCCTACAATGAGCAGTTCTTC
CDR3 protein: CASSPIQSGSSYNEQFF

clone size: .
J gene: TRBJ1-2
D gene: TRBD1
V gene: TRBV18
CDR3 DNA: TGTGCCAGCTCACCGACACCGGAGGGGGCCCGGAGCTATGGCTACACCTTC
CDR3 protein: CASSPTPEGARSYGYTF

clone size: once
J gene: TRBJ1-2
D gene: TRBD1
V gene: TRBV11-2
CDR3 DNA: TGTGCCAGCAGCTTAATCCGGGACAGGGGGCATAACTATGGCTACACCTTC
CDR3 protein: CASSLIRDRGHNYGYTF

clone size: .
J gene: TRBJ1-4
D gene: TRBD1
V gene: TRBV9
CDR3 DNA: TGTGCCAGCAGCTTTACAGGGGGCTTGGGTGAAAAACTGTTTTTT
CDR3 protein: CASSFTGGLGEKLFF

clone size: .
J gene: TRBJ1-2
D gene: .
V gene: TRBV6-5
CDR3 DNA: TGTGCCAGCAGGGTGGGCACCCTCAACTATGGCTACACCTTC
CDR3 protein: CASRVGTLNYGYTF

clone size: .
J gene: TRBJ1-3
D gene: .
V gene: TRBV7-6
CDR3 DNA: TGTGCCAGCAGCTCTCTCCCAGGGAGGGCTGGAAACACCATATATTTT
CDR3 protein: CASSSLPGRAGNTIYF

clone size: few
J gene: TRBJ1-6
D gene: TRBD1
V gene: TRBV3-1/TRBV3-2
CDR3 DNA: TGTGCCAGCAGCCTCGGACGAGTACAGGGGATCGATTCACCCCTCCACTTT
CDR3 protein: CASSLGRVQGIDSPLHF

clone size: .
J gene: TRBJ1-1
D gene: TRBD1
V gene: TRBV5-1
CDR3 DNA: TGCGCCAGCAGCTTGGTCGGGACAGGCAACACTGAAGCTTTCTTT
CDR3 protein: CASSLVGTGNTEAFF

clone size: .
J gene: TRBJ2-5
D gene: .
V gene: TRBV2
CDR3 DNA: TGTGCCAGCACGGGGGGCGCGAGGGAGACCCAGTACTTC
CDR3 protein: CASTGGARETQYF

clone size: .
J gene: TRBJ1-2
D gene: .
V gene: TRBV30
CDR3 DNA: TGTGCCTGGAGTGTGGAGGGTAATGGCTACACCTTC
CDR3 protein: CAWSVEGNGYTF

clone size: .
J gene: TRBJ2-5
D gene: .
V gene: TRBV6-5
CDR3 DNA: TGTGCCAGCAGCTCCGTAGCCCGCGAGACCCAGTACTTC
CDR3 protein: CASSSVARETQYF

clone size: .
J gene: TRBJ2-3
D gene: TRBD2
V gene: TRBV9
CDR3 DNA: TGTGCCAGCAGCCCTCAGACTAGCGGGGGGGCCGGCACGCAGTATTTT
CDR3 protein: CASSPQTSGGAGTQYF

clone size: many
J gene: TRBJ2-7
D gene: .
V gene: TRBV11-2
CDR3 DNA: TGTGCCAGCAGCCGTACGAGTTACGAGCAGTACTTC
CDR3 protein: CASSRTSYEQYF

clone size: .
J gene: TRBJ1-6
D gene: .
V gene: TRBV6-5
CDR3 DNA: TGTGCCAGCAGGGACATTGTTAGTTCACCCCTCCACTTT
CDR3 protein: CASRDIVSSPLHF

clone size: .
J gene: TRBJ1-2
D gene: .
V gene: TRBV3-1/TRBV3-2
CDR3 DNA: TGTGCCAGCAGCCAGCCAGGGGTGGGCTACACCTTC
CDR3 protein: CASSQPGVGYTF

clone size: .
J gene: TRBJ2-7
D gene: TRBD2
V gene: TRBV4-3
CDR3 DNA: TGCGCCAGCAGCCAAGACGCCCCGGCGGCGGGGGGTTCCTACGAGCAGTACTTC
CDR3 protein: CASSQDAPAAGGSYEQYF

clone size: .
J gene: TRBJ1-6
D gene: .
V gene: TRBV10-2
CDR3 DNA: TGCGCCAGCAGTGAGTCTGGGAGTGGGGTCGGGGTTTCACCCCTCCACTTT
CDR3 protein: CASSESGSGVGVSPLHF

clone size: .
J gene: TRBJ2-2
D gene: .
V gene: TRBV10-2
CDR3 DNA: TGCGCCAGTTCAACGGGGATTTCTGGGGCCGGGGAGCTGTTTTTT
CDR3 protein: CASSTGISGAGELFF

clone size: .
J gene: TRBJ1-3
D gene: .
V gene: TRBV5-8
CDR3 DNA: TGTGCCAGCAGCTTGTGGAGCTCTGGAAACACCATATATTTT
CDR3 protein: CASSLWSSGNTIYF

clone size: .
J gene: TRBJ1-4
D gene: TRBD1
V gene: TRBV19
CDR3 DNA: TGTGCCAGTAGTATAGTTGGGACAGGGAAGGAAAAACTGTTTTTT
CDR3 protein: CASSIVGTGKEKLFF

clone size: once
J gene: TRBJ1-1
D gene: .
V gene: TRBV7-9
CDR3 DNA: TGTGCCAGCAGCCGCAGGGACTTGAGAGCTTTCTTT
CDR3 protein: CASSRRDLRAFF

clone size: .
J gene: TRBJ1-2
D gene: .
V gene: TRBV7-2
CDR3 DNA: TGTGCCAGCAGCTTTGGGAGCGGGGGTGGAAGGGGTGGCTACACCTTC
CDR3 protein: CASSFGSGGGRGGYTF

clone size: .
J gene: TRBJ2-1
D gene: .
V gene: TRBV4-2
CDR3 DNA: TGTGCCAGCAGCCAAGTAAGGGGTGGGACTTCCTACAATGAGCAGTTCTTC
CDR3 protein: CASSQVRGGTSYNEQFF

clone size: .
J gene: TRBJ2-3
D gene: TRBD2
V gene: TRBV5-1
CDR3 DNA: TGCGCCAGCAGCTTGTCGGGAGGGCCGGTAGATACGCAGTATTTT
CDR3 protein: CASSLSGGPVDTQYF

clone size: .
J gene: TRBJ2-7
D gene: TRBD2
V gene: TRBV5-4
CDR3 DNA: TGTGCCAGCAGCCACGAGGGACTAGCCTACGAGCAGTACTTC
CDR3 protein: CASSHEGLAYEQYF

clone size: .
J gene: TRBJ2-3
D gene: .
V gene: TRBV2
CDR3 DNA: TGTGCCAGCCTGGGGAGTGGGCAAACAGATACGCAGTATTTT
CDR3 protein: CASLGSGQTDTQYF

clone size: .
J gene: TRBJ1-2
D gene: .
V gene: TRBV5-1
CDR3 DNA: TGCGCCAGCAGCTTGCAGGGGCAGATGGGTGGCTACACCTTC
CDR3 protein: CASSLQGQMGGYTF

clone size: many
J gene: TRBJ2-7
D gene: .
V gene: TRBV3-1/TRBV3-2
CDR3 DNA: TGTGCCAGCAGCTCACGGACTCGACCCTACGAGCAGTACTTC
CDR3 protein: CASSSRTRPYEQYF

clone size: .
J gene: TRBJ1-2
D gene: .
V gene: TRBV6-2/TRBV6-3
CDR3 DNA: TGTGCCAGCAGTTGGGTGGCGGTGAACTATGGCTACACCTTC
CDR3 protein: CASSWVAVNYGYTF

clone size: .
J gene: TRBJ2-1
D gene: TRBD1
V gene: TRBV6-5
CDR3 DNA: TGTGCCAGCGCCTTCCAGGGGGTGGGTGAGCAGTTCTTC
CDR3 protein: CASAFQGVGEQFF

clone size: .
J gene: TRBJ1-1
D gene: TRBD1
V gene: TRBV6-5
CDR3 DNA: TGTGCCAGCAGTTACGACCGGGACAGGGGATCCACTGAAGCTTTCTTT
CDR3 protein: CASSYDRDRGSTEAFF

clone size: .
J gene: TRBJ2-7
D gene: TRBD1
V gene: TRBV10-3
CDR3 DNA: TGTGCCATCAGTGGAAACCGGGACAGGGGAGACGAGCAGTACTTC
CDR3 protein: CAISGNRDRGDEQYF

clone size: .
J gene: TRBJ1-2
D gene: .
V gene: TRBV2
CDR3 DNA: TGTGCCAGCGGAACAGGGTCCGGCTACACCTTC
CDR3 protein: CASGTGSGYTF

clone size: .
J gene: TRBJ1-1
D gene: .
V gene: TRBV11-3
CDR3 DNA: TGTGCCAGCAGCTTAGGAGCCAGACACGCCAACACTGAAGCTTTCTTT
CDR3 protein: CASSLGARHANTEAFF

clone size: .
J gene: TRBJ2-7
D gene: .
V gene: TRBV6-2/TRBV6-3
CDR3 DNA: TGTGCCAGCAGTTCGCATACTGGGGAGTCTTGGGGGCAGTACTTC
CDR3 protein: CASSSHTGESWGQYF

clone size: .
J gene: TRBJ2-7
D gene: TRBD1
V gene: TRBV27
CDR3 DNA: TGTGCCAGCAGTCCCAGGACAGGGGACATCTACGAGCAGTACTTC
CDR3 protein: CASSPRTGDIYEQYF

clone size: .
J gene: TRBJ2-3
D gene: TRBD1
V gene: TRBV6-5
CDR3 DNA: TGTGCCAGCAGTTACTTCCGACAGGGAGATACGCAGTATTTT
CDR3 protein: CASSYFRQGDTQYF

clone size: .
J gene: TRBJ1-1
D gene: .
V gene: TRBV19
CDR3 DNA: TGTGCCAGTAGTGTTCAGGGGACCACTGAAGCTTTCTTT
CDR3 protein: CASSVQGTTEAFF

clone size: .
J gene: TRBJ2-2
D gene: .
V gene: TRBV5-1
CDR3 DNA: TGCGCCAGCAGCACAGGACAGAAGAACACCGGGGAGCTGTTTTTT
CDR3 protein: CASSTGQKNTGELFF

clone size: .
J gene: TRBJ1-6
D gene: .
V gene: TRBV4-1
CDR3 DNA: TGCGCCAGCAGCCAAGCCACAGGGACCTATAATTCACCCCTCCACTTT
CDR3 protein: CASSQATGTYNSPLHF

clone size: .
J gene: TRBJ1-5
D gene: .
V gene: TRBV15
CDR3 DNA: TGTGCCACCAGCAGCCAGGGTTACAATCAGCCCCAGCATTTT
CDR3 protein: CATSSQGYNQPQHF

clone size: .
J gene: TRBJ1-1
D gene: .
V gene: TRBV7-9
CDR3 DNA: TGTGCCAGCAGCGGTAGTTCTAGGGGTAATGAAGCTTTCTTT
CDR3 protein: CASSGSSRGNEAFF

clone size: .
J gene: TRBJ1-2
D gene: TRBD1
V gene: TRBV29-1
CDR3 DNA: TGCAGCGTCTGGGGACAGGGATATGGCTACACCTTC
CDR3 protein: CSVWGQGYGYTF

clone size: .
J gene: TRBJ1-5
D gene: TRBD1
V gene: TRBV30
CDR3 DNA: TGTGCCTGGAGCATTGGACAGGGGAATCAGCCCCAGCATTTT
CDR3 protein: CAWSIGQGNQPQHF

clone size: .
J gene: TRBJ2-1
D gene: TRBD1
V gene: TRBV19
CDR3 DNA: TGTGCCAGTAGTATTTTAGTAGGGGGCGGGTTTGAGCAGTTCTTC
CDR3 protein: CASSILVGGGFEQFF

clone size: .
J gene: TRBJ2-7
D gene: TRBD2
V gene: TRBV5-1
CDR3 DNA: TGCGCCAGCAGCTTGGGGACTAGCGGGAGGCCTAGCTCCTACGAGCAGTACTTC
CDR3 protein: CASSLGTSGRPSSYEQYF

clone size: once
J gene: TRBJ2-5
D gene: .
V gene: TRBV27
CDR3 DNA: TGTGCCAGCAGTTTATCTGCCGGGGGGGACAGGGCGAGTACAAAGACCCAGTACTTC
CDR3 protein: CASSLSAGGDRASTKTQYF

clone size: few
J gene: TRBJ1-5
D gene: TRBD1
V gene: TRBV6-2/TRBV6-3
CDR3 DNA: TGTGCCAGCAGTTACGGGACAGTTAATCAGCCCCAGCATTTT
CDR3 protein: CASSYGTVNQPQHF

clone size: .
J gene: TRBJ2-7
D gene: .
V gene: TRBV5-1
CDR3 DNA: TGCGCCAGCAGCTTTGACTCCGACCCCTCCTACGAGCAGTACTTC
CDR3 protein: CASSFDSDPSYEQYF

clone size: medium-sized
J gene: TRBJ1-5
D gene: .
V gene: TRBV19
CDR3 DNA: TGTGCCAGTTCCGGACAGAATAATCAGCCCCAGCATTTT
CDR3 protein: CASSGQNNQPQHF

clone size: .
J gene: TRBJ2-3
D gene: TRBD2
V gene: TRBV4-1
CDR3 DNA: TGCGCCAGCAGCCAAGCAGTCGGACTAGCGGTCTACACAGATACGCAGTATTTT
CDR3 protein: CASSQAVGLAVYTDTQYF

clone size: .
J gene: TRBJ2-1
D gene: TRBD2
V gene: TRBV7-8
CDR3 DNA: TGTGCCAGCAGCTTTCGACTAGCGGGGGGGGTATACAATGAGCAGTTCTTC
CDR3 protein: CASSFRLAGGVYNEQFF

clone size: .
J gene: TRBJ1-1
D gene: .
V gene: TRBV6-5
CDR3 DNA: TGTGCCAGCAGTTACCTTAGGAACACTGAAGCTTTCTTT
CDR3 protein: CASSYLRNTEAFF

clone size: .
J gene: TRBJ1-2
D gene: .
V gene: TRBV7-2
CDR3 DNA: TGTGCCAGCAGCTTAACGCCCGGCGGAGATGGCTACACCTTC
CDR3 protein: CASSLTPGGDGYTF